Listed here are 6 T cell receptor beta chains from one sample, sequenced in a study of vaccination effects on CD4 cells after COVID-19. These receptors are not linked to any known antigen. TCRdb keeps only in-frame clones here, not all; method: immunoSEQ multiplex PCR. The data contain under 80,000 clones, around 73% of them singletons. Expansion of antigen-specific CD4+ T cells with viral peptide pools was carried out by the ViraFEST assay before sequencing. Isolation of CD4+ T cells took place after 10 days of culture. Of the BNT162b2 and mRNA-1273 vaccines, participants received two doses of one or the other. Specimen: CD4+ T cells from PBMCs cultured with HCoV-229E spike peptides, collected after COVID-19 vaccination. The receptors shown here come from a human donor who received a COVID-19 vaccine.

The chain uses TRBV19 and TRBJ1-6; TRBD1 is a possible D gene (5 bases). The CDR3 is made up of 16 amino acids. CDR1 LNHDA and CDR2 SQIVND come from the germline V gene (reference sequence). Between the trimmed V and J ends, which lost 4 bases and 4 bases, there was a span of 14 bases. CDR3 nucleotide sequence: TGTGCCAGTAGTAGGGGGGGACGGCGATATAATTCACCCCTCCACTTT. This encodes CASSRGGRRYNSPLHF.

The V and J genes are TRBV14 and TRBJ2-7; D uncertain. The germline V gene has CDR1 SGHDN and CDR2 FVKESK. V dropped 0 bases and J dropped 2 bases, with 11 bases sitting between them. The CDR3 consists of 15 residues. CDR3 bases: TGTGCCAGCAGCCAAGATCACGGGTCCGCCTACGAGCAGTACGTC. Protein: CASSQDHGSAYEQYV.

This clone was picked up a small number of times. This chain connects TRBV2 to TRBJ1-6; D is unclear. Trimming took 7 bases from V and 1 from J, leaving 8 bases between them. The CDR3 length is 14 residues. From germline, CDR1 is SNHLY and CDR2 FYNNEI. Written as DNA, the CDR3 is TGTGCCAGCACGGTAATGTCCTATAATTCACCCCTCCACTTT. Translated: CASTVMSYNSPLHF.

This chain uses TRBV6-5 with TRBJ2-5; TRBD2 matches at 12 bases. V dropped 5 bases and J dropped 5; count of bases not matched to a gene: 6. This CDR3 contains 15 residues. The germline CDR1 and CDR2 sequences are MNHEY and SVGAGI. This CDR3 reads CASSLTSGGGETQYF. The CDR3, as DNA: TGTGCCAGCAGTCTGACTAGCGGGGGAGGTGAGACCCAGTACTTC.

This chain joins TRBV18 and TRBJ2-5; D not resolved. Trimming cost V 6 bases and J 5 bases, with 13 bases left between them. Germline V gene data show CDR1 as KGHSH and CDR2 as LQKENI. CDR3 length: 13 residues. The CDR3 protein is CASSFLKVETQYF. The CDR3 nucleotides are TGTGCCAGCTCCTTTTTAAAGGTGGAGACCCAGTACTTC.

The chain employs TRBV9 and TRBJ2-1, with D perhaps matching TRBD2 (6 bases). The germline V and J ends were trimmed by 0 bases and 9 bases, with 13 bases remaining between them. This CDR3 region has 14 residues. Germline V gives CDR1 SGDLS, CDR2 YYNGEE. The CDR3 loop reads CASSVVGEAGEQFF. The DNA of the CDR3 is TGTGCCAGCAGCGTAGTCGGGGAGGCGGGTGAGCAGTTCTTC.